The present TCR beta chain was sequenced within a study of breast tumors, draining lymph nodes, adjacent tissues. Axillary draining lymph nodes of breast cancer patients supplied the node samples. This clonotype was seen repeatedly, ten times or more. CDR3 length: 13 amino acids. V gave up 7 bases and J gave up 6 bases, with 10 bases separating them. Germline V gene lookup returns CDR1 MDHEN and CDR2 SYDVKM. TCRdb called the multiplex PCR reads again in MiXCR, with one record for every CDR3 protein. The profile shows under 250,000 distinct CDR3 sequences, less than 40% of them singletons. This TCR was recovered from a female donor with breast cancer. Some clones in this sample may be carry-over from other donors' samples. V usage is TRBV28 and J usage is TRBJ1-6; D gene uncertain. Sequenced input: axillary lymph node tissue. CDR3 DNA sequence: TGTGCCAGCAATGGAGGGCCTAATTCACCCCTCCACTTT. Protein product: CASNGGPNSPLHF.